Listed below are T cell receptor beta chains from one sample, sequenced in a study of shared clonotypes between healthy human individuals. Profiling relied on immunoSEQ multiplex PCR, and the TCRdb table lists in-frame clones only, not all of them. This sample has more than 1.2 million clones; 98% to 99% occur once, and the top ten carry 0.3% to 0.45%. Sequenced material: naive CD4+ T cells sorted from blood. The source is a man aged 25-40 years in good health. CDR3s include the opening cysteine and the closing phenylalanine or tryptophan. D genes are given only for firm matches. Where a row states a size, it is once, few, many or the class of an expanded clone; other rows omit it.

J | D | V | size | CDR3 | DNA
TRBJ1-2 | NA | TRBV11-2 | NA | CASSLVSGNGYTF | TGTGCCAGCAGCTTAGTGTCCGGGAATGGCTACACCTTC
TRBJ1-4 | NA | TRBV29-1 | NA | CSGRRGTNEKLFF | TGCAGCGGAAGGAGGGGGACTAATGAAAAACTGTTTTTT
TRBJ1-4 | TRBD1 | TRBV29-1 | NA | CSVEGQGNEKLFF | TGCAGCGTTGAGGGACAGGGGAATGAAAAACTGTTTTTT
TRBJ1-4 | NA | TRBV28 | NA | CASSLSGDLNEKLFF | TGTGCCAGCAGTTTATCGGGGGACCTTAATGAAAAACTGTTTTTT
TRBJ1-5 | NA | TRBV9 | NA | CASSVDGYSNQPQHF | TGTGCCAGCAGCGTAGACGGGTATAGCAATCAGCCCCAGCATTTT
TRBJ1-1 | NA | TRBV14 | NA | CASSLGGRAFF | TGTGCCAGCAGCCTGGGAGGGAGGGCTTTCTTT
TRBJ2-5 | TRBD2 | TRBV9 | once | CASSGSGSETQYF | TGTGCCAGCAGCGGAAGCGGGAGCGAGACCCAGTACTTC
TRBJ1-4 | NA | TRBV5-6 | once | CASSRQGKLFF | TGTGCCAGCAGCCGTCAAGGGAAACTGTTTTTT
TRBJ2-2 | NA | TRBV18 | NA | CASSPENEFVTGELFF | TGTGCCAGCTCACCTGAGAATGAGTTTGTCACCGGGGAGCTGTTTTTT
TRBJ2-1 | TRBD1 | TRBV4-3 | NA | CASSQRQGAENEQFF | TGCGCCAGCAGCCAAAGACAGGGGGCCGAGAATGAGCAGTTCTTC
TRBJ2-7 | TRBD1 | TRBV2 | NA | CASSGQGARYEQYF | TGTGCCAGCAGTGGGCAGGGGGCGAGGTACGAGCAGTACTTC
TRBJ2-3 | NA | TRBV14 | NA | CASSQDIRRDTQYF | TGTGCCAGCAGCCAAGACATTAGGAGAGATACGCAGTATTTT
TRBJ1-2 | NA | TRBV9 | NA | CASSASPGNYGYTF | TGTGCCAGCAGCGCCTCCCCGGGTAACTATGGCTACACCTTC
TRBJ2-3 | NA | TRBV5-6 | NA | CASSSLVRDTQYF | TGTGCCAGCAGCTCCCTAGTCAGAGATACGCAGTATTTT
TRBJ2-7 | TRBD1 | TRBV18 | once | CASSPVAGTGTYEQYF | TGTGCCAGCTCACCAGTGGCGGGGACAGGGACCTACGAGCAGTACTTC
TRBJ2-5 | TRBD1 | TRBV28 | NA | CASSPGTGGAETQYF | TGTGCCAGCAGTCCCGGGACAGGGGGCGCGGAGACCCAGTACTTC
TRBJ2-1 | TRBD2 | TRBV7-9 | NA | CASSHRRETYNEQFF | TGTGCCAGCAGCCACCGGCGGGAGACCTACAATGAGCAGTTCTTC
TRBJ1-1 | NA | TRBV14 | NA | CASSPLGYGTEAFF | TGTGCCAGCAGCCCCTTAGGGTACGGCACTGAAGCTTTCTTT
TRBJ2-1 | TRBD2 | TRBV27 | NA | CASSSYGTSGRNNEQFF | TGTGCCAGCAGTTCGTACGGGACTAGCGGGAGGAACAATGAGCAGTTCTTC
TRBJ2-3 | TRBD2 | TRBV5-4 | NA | CASSLPGLAGKDTQYF | TGTGCCAGCAGCCTCCCTGGACTAGCGGGAAAGGATACGCAGTATTTT
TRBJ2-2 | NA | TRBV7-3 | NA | CASSLYAGSGTGELFF | TGTGCCAGCAGCTTATATGCCGGGTCGGGCACCGGGGAGCTGTTTTTT
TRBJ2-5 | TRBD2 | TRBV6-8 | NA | CAGGVAGQETQYF | TGTGCGGGGGGGGTAGCGGGACAAGAGACCCAGTACTTC
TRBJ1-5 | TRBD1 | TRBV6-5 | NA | CASSPGTVPKAQHF | TGTGCCAGCAGTCCGGGGACAGTCCCCAAGGCCCAGCATTTT
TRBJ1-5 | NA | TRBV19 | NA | CASLKVVGSDQPQHF | TGTGCCAGCCTCAAGGTGGTAGGGTCAGATCAGCCCCAGCATTTT
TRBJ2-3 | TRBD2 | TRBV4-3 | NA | CASSQDFRLAPDTQYF | TGCGCCAGCAGCCAAGACTTCCGACTAGCGCCAGATACGCAGTATTTT
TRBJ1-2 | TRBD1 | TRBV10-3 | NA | CAISGAGGGRDYGYTF | TGTGCCATCAGTGGGGCAGGGGGCGGACGGGACTATGGCTACACCTTC
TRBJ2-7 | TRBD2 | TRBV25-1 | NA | CASSDRGLAGDEQYF | TGTGCCAGCAGTGACCGAGGACTAGCGGGGGACGAGCAGTACTTC
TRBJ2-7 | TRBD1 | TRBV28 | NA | CASSFVRGISYEQYF | TGTGCCAGCAGTTTTGTCAGGGGGATTTCCTACGAGCAGTACTTC